The 27 T cell receptor beta chains presented below share a single source sample, sequenced in a study of Graves' ophthalmopathy and Graves' hyperthyroidism. Amplified TCR beta CDR3 regions were obtained using RNA transcripts as template. In the first round, RT-PCR was carried out with HTBI primers, and a multiplex PCR formed the second round. TCRdb independently ran MiXCR on the multiplex PCR reads; one entry per CDR3 protein. The table shows 400,000 to 500,000 distinct CDR3 sequences, with under 25% occurring only once. What was sequenced was peripheral blood. Receptors were obtained from a woman aged 18-29 years with stable Graves' hyperthyroidism.

This clonotype came up a few times. The junction departs from germline at one end; a sequencing error may be responsible. The chain links TRBV6-1 to TRBJ2-7, with 7 positions matching TRBD1. The V gene's germline CDR1 is MNHNS and CDR2 SASEGT. The CDR3 has 15 residues. In DNA form, the CDR3 reads TGTGCCAGCAGTCAAGCCCCGGGACAGCGCGTTAAGCAGTACTTC. Translated, it gives CASSQAPGQRVKQYF.

This clonotype was observed at least ten times. The chain links TRBV20-1 to TRBJ1-1; a possible D gene is TRBD1 (6 bases). The CDR3 is 15 residues long. Germline CDR1 and CDR2: DFQATT and SNEGSKA (reference sequence). Trimming shortened V by 3 bases and J by 10 bases, and 24 bases separated the two germline ends. The CDR3 sequence is CSARWGGRAGGGAFF. Here the CDR3 DNA reads TGCAGTGCTAGGTGGGGGGGCAGAGCCGGAGGGGGAGCTTTCTTT.

This clonotype has a handful of counts. The chain recombines TRBV27 with TRBJ2-7; 8 bases match TRBD1. Germline V gives CDR1 MNHEY, CDR2 SMNVEV (reference sequence). The CDR3 runs to 14 residues. Trimming at V came to 5 bases and at J to 4 bases, leaving 7 bases not matched to a gene. The DNA for the CDR3 is TGTGCCAGCAGTCAAGGGGACAGGATGTACGAGCAGTACTTC. Amino acid sequence: CASSQGDRMYEQYF.

The V call is TRBV30, the J call TRBJ2-5; the match to TRBD2 covers 13 bases. CDR1 is GTSNPN and CDR2 is SVGIG in the germline V gene (reference sequence). This CDR3 is built from 17 residues. Trimming removed 2 bases from V and 5 bases from J; junction bases left unmatched: 11. CDR3 nucleotide sequence: TGTGCCTGGAGTAGGACTAGCGGGAGCCGGACCCAGGAGACCCAGTACTTC. Protein: CAWSRTSGSRTQETQYF.

This sequence joins TRBV7-8 and TRBJ1-1; D is ambiguous. Germline-derived CDR1 and CDR2 are SGHVS and FQNEAQ. The CDR3 length is 15 residues. Trimming removed 0 bases at V and 5 bases at J, with 13 bases between. CDR3 loop: CASSLAGWMETEAFF. In DNA, the CDR3 is TGTGCCAGCAGCTTAGCAGGGTGGATGGAGACTGAAGCTTTCTTT.

This clonotype was observed many times. The chain has TRBV2 and TRBJ2-7, with TRBD2 as a possible D gene (6 bases). CDR3 length equals 13 residues. Trimming shortened V by 1 base and J by 8 bases, and 12 bases separated the two germline ends. The germline CDR1 and CDR2 sequences are SNHLY and FYNNEI. The CDR3 here is CASSEGGGRKQYF. CDR3 coding DNA: TGTGCCAGCAGTGAAGGGGGAGGACGAAAGCAGTACTTC. The variable domain in full, completed from reference TRBV2 and TRBJ2-7, reads EPEVTQTPSHQVTQMGQEVILRCVPISNHLYFYWYRQILGQKVEFLVSFYNNEISEKSEIFDDQFSVERPDGSNFTLKIRSTKLEDSAMYFCASSEGGGRKQYFGPGTRLTVT.

This chain uses TRBV11-2 with TRBJ2-7; D assignment may be TRBD1 or TRBD2 (5 bases each). The CDR3 extends over 14 amino acids. The V gene's germline CDR1 is SGHAT and CDR2 FQNNGV. The V end lost 8 bases, the J end lost 0 bases, and 14 bases lay between the germline ends. CDR3 protein: CASGASGSSYEQYF. In DNA, the CDR3 is TGTGCCAGCGGGGCGAGCGGTTCCTCCTACGAGCAGTACTTC.

The CDR3 loop is CASVSGTSGGETQYF. The CDR3 DNA reads TGTGCCAGCGTGTCCGGGACTAGCGGGGGAGAGACCCAGTACTTC. This chain uses TRBV27 with TRBJ2-5, with 14 bases lining up with TRBD2. This CDR3 is built from 15 residues. Unmatched junction bases numbered 6, after V lost 8 bases and J lost 4 bases. The germline gives CDR1 MNHEY, CDR2 SMNVEV (reference sequence).

The V and J genes are TRBV6-5 and TRBJ1-1, with D perhaps matching TRBD1 (5 bases). Germline assignment: CDR1 MNHEY and CDR2 SVGAGI. The CDR3 extends over 16 amino acids. Trimming took off 11 bases at V and 7 bases at J, with 29 bases between the two ends. In DNA form, the CDR3 reads TGTGCCGGAGTTCCCGACGCCGATTATCGGGGCGGTGAAGCTTTCTTT. It is translated as CAGVPDADYRGGEAFF.

In this sample, this clonotype turned up many times. The rearrangement links TRBV5-1 to TRBJ1-1, with 7 bases identical to TRBD1. Losses at the gene ends were 4 bases for V and 1 base for J; bases not matched to a gene: 7. Germline-derived CDR1 and CDR2 are SGHRS and YFSETQ. This CDR3 is 15 amino acids long. The CDR3 loop reads CASSRGDSANTEAFF. The CDR3 DNA sequence: TGCGCCAGCAGCCGTGGGGACAGCGCGAACACTGAAGCTTTCTTT. Looking up the rest from reference TRBV5-1 and TRBJ1-1 gives the full variable domain: KAGVTQTPRYLIKTRGQQVTLSCSPISGHRSVSWYQQTPGQGLQFLFEYFSETQRNKGNFPGRFSGRQFSNSRSEMNVSTLELGDSALYLCASSRGDSANTEAFFGQGTRLTVV.

Many counts were recorded for this clonotype. The CDR3: CASSYTGVTEAFF. The CDR3 DNA is TGTGCCAGCAGTTACACAGGGGTTACTGAAGCTTTCTTT. The chain couples TRBV6-5 to TRBJ1-1, with TRBD1 matching over 7 bases. This CDR3 comprises 13 residues. After removal of 2 bases from V and 5 bases from J, the junction contained 2 bases not matched to a gene. Per germline, CDR1 MNHEY and CDR2 SVGAGI.

This clonotype was detected many times. The chain joins TRBV30 to TRBJ2-7; 10 nucleotides line up with TRBD1. CDR3 length: 13 residues. Germline trimming cut 3 bases from V and 5 bases from J; bases unmatched to any gene: 4. Germline V gene lookup returns CDR1 GTSNPN and CDR2 SVGIG (reference sequence). The CDR3 DNA sequence: TGTGCCTGGAGCACCGGGACAGGGGACGAGCAGTACTTC. Amino acid sequence: CAWSTGTGDEQYF.

At least ten counts were recorded for this clonotype. This chain connects TRBV2 to TRBJ1-1; D gene unclear. V lost 2 bases to trimming and J lost 1 base, with 11 bases between them. Germline assignment: CDR1 SNHLY and CDR2 FYNNEI. This CDR3 region has 15 residues. The CDR3 sequence is CASSEFMGRNTEAFF. The CDR3 DNA follows: TGTGCCAGCAGTGAATTTATGGGGAGGAACACTGAAGCTTTCTTT.

This clonotype has ten or more counts. The chain links TRBV25-1 to TRBJ2-3; either TRBD1 or TRBD2 may fit D (5 bases each). Trimming cost V 8 bases and J 1 base, with 10 bases left between them. The germline CDR1 and CDR2 sequences are MGHDK and SYGVNS. The CDR3 consists of 13 residues. CDR3 protein: CASGDPRTDTQYF. CDR3 nucleotides: TGTGCCAGCGGGGACCCACGCACAGATACGCAGTATTTT.

In this sample, this clonotype turned up many times. The rearrangement links TRBV30 to TRBJ1-1, with D perhaps TRBD1 (5 bases). Per the germline V gene, CDR1 is GTSNPN and CDR2 is SVGIG (reference sequence). V was shortened by 6 bases and J by 6 bases, with 14 bases between the two germline ends. CDR3 length: 12 amino acids. CDR3 loop: CACQGVTAEAFF. CDR3 DNA sequence: TGTGCCTGCCAGGGAGTCACGGCTGAAGCTTTCTTT. Filled out from reference TRBV30 and TRBJ1-1, the complete variable domain reads SQTIHQWPATLVQPVGSPLSLECTVEGTSNPNLYWYRQAAGRGLQLLFYSVGIGQISSEVPQNLSASRPQDRQFILSSKKLLLSDSGFYLCACQGVTAEAFFGQGTRLTVV.

This clonotype has more than one count but fewer than ten. The chain combines TRBV29-1 with TRBJ2-2; D call uncertain. The V end was cut by 3 bases, the J end by 3 bases, with 11 bases between. Germline CDR1 SQVTM, CDR2 ANQGSEA. The CDR3 extends over 14 amino acids. In DNA form, the CDR3 reads TGCAGCGTTGATAGGGCTGGGGACACCGGGGAGCTGTTTTTT. This encodes CSVDRAGDTGELFF.

This clonotype was recorded many times. The rearrangement uses TRBV5-1 and TRBJ2-4, with D perhaps TRBD1 or TRBD2 (5 bases each). With 0 bases removed from V and 2 bases from J, the gap between germline ends came to 15 bases. Germline V gene sequence: CDR1 SGHRS, CDR2 YFSETQ. The CDR3 spans 17 residues. The CDR3 DNA follows: TGCGCCAGCAGCTTGGCCAGGGCGGGCCGATCCAAAAACATTCAGTACTTC. This encodes CASSLARAGRSKNIQYF. Full variable domain (remainder filled in from reference TRBV5-1 and TRBJ2-4): KAGVTQTPRYLIKTRGQQVTLSCSPISGHRSVSWYQQTPGQGLQFLFEYFSETQRNKGNFPGRFSGRQFSNSRSEMNVSTLELGDSALYLCASSLARAGRSKNIQYFGAGTRLSVL.

This clonotype showed up many times. The chain employs TRBV6-2 or TRBV6-3 and TRBJ1-2, with TRBD1 matching 7 bases. The CDR3 totals 12 residues. V lost 6 bases and J lost 9; bases outside the gene matches: 7. Germline V lookup: CDR1 MNHEY, CDR2 SVGEGT. CDR3 amino acids: CASSQTGSSYTF. The CDR3 nucleotides are TGTGCCAGCAGCCAGACAGGGTCGAGCTACACCTTC.

The chain uses TRBV29-1 and TRBJ2-2, with D perhaps TRBD1 (5 bases). The germline CDR1 and CDR2 sequences are SQVTM and ANQGSEA. V was cut by 3 bases and J by 3 bases, with 5 bases left in between. The CDR3 loop spans 12 amino acids. DNA for the CDR3: TGCAGCGTTGACAGGGACACCGGGGAGCTGTTTTTT. Amino acid sequence: CSVDRDTGELFF.

This clonotype has ten or more counts. V is TRBV13 and J is TRBJ1-5, with 11 positions matching TRBD1. Looked up from germline, CDR1 is PRHDT and CDR2 is FYEKMQ (reference sequence). With 5 bases clipped from V and 1 base from J, the junction kept 16 bases outside the gene matches. The CDR3 has 20 amino acids. CDR3 DNA: TGTGCCAGCAGCCGCCGGCTAGGGACAGGGGGACCCTCGAGCAATCAGCCCCAGCATTTT. Protein: CASSRRLGTGGPSSNQPQHF.

This clonotype occurred many times. This rearrangement joins TRBV11-1 to TRBJ2-7; D possibly corresponds to TRBD2 (6 bases). The CDR3 contains 17 residues. V dropped 3 bases and J dropped 1 base, with 19 bases sitting between them. Germline V gene lookup returns CDR1 SGHAT and CDR2 FQDESV (reference sequence). The CDR3 region has the DNA TGTGCCAGCAGCTTTTCCCCGGGGCTAGCGCAATCCTACGAGCAGTACTTC. This sequence encodes CASSFSPGLAQSYEQYF.

The chain joins TRBV19 to TRBJ1-3, with 9 bases lining up with TRBD1. CDR3 size: 15 residues. With V trimmed by 6 bases and J by 4 bases, 7 bases remained unmatched. From germline, CDR1 is LNHDA and CDR2 SQIVND (reference sequence). The CDR3 region has the DNA TGTGCCAGTAGGCCGGGGACAGGGATGGGAAACACCATATATTTT. Protein sequence: CASRPGTGMGNTIYF.

This chain uses TRBV30 with TRBJ1-1, with TRBD1 matching over 8 bases. V was pared by 4 bases and J by 4 bases, with 2 bases of the junction left unmatched. The CDR3 totals 12 residues. Per the germline V gene, CDR1 is GTSNPN and CDR2 is SVGIG (reference sequence). CDR3 sequence: CAWKQGGTEAFF. The DNA for the CDR3 is TGTGCCTGGAAACAGGGGGGCACTGAAGCTTTCTTT.

This clonotype was seen at least ten times. The chain carries TRBV3-1 and TRBJ2-5; D is perhaps TRBD1 (5 bases). V was pared by 1 base and J by 5 bases, with 11 bases between. The CDR3 contains 14 residues. Per germline, CDR1 LGHDT and CDR2 YNNKEL (reference sequence). The CDR3: CASSQGTPPETQYF. DNA of the CDR3: TGTGCCAGCAGCCAAGGGACACCACCGGAGACCCAGTACTTC.

The V call is TRBV6-1, the J call TRBJ2-7, with 12 bases fitting TRBD1. Germline V CDR1 and CDR2: MNHNS, SASEGT. Trimming at V came to 6 bases and at J to 7 bases, leaving 10 bases not matched to a gene. The CDR3 is made up of 15 amino acids. The CDR3 DNA follows: TGTGCCAGCAGCGGATGGGACAGGGGGCCGAGAGAGCAGTACTTC. Its protein product is CASSGWDRGPREQYF.

The genes are TRBV2 and TRBJ2-2, with 10 positions matching TRBD2. Germline V gene sequence: CDR1 SNHLY, CDR2 FYNNEI. The CDR3 extends over 16 amino acids. The J segment lost 5 bases and the V segment lost 11 bases, leaving 14 bases of the junction unmatched. The CDR3 is CAGGSTSGAVTGELFF. CDR3 bases: TGTGCCGGCGGCAGTACTAGCGGGGCAGTGACCGGGGAGCTGTTTTTT.

This clonotype was recorded at least ten times. The rearrangement joins TRBV12-3 or TRBV12-4 to TRBJ2-5; a weak D match, TRBD1 (6 bases). The CDR3 sequence is 13 residues long. Trimming removed 4 bases at V and 5 bases at J, with 11 bases between. The CDR3 region is CASSSTGFETQYF. CDR3 sequence (DNA): TGTGCCAGCAGTTCTACAGGGTTTGAGACCCAGTACTTC.